A single sample is the source of the 7 T cell receptor beta chains below, sequenced in a study of cytomegalovirus exposure and HLA in healthy donors (dated by TCRdb to 2016 to 2017). Libraries were built with the immunoSEQ multiplex PCR assay. For the multiplex PCR, a mixture combining 60 forward primers for TCR Vbeta segments and 13 reverse primers for TCR Jbeta segments was used. This immuneACCESS table, as held by TCRdb, lists in-frame sequences with V and J called but not all clones. Of the missing ones, under half trace to an unresolved V gene in checked studies; the others have no known cause. This sample lists approximately 30,000 clones; 35% to 55% were detected once. 2% of the sample rests with the top ten. The sample comprised PBMCs. Receptor source: a woman between 45 and 65 years old in good health and CMV-seronegative.

The CDR3 spells CASNPPGQLTGELFF. CDR3 sequence (DNA): TGTGCCAGCAACCCTCCGGGACAGCTCACCGGGGAGCTGTTTTTT. This chain connects TRBV28 to TRBJ2-2; 7 positions agree with TRBD1. CDR3 size: 15 residues. With V trimmed by 7 bases and J by 4 bases, 9 bases remained unmatched. Germline V gene lookup returns CDR1 MDHEN and CDR2 SYDVKM. Combining the CDR3 with reference TRBV28 and TRBJ2-2 gives the whole variable domain DVKVTQSSRYLVKRTGEKVFLECVQDMDHENMFWYRQDPGLGLRLIYFSYDVKMKEKGDIPEGYSVSREKKERFSLILESASTNQTSMYLCASNPPGQLTGELFFGEGSRLTVL.

This clone was observed a single time. The chain has TRBV6-5 and TRBJ2-3, with D perhaps TRBD1 (6 bases). The CDR3 runs 13 residues. V was clipped by 6 bases and J by 5 bases, with 12 bases between them. The germline CDR1 and CDR2 sequences are MNHEY and SVGAGI. CDR3 coding DNA: TGTGCCAGCAGCCAACAGGGCGAAGATACGCAGTATTTT. Protein sequence: CASSQQGEDTQYF.

The chain employs TRBV21-1 and TRBJ1-1; the table's TRBD1 call for D was not verified on the DNA. TRBV21-1 is tagged as a pseudogene. The CDR3 loop spans 14 amino acids. CDR3 DNA: TGTGCCAGCAGCAAAGCGAAGCCAGGGGGAGAAGCTTTCTTT. It codes for CASSKAKPGGEAFF.

There are a few counts of this clone. V gene TRBV6-1 combines with J gene TRBJ2-3, with 10 bases matching TRBD2. V lost 3 bases to trimming and J lost 1 base; unmatched junction nucleotides: 1. Looked up from germline, CDR1 is MNHNS and CDR2 is SASEGT. The CDR3 loop spans 15 amino acids. The DNA of the CDR3 is TGTGCCAGCAGTGACCTAGCGGGGGGCACAGATACGCAGTATTTT. This gives the protein CASSDLAGGTDTQYF.

The J gene is TRBJ2-7, the V gene TRBV13, with D unresolved. Trimming took 0 bases from V and 6 from J, leaving 12 bases between them. From germline, CDR1 is PRHDT and CDR2 FYEKMQ (reference sequence). This CDR3 is built from 14 residues. CDR3 loop: CASSLGTPWVEQYF. CDR3 nucleotide sequence: TGTGCCAGCAGCTTAGGGACTCCCTGGGTCGAGCAGTACTTC. Complete variable domain (other parts from reference TRBV13 and TRBJ2-7): AAGVIQSPRHLIKEKRETATLKCYPIPRHDTVYWYQQGPGQDPQFLISFYEKMQSDKGSIPDRFSAQQFSDYHSELNMSSLELGDSALYFCASSLGTPWVEQYFGPGTRLTVT.

This clone was observed a handful of times. The chain combines TRBV9 with TRBJ2-1, with 8 bases identical to TRBD2. Germline V CDR1 and CDR2: SGDLS, YYNGEE. The CDR3 loop spans 15 amino acids. With V trimmed by 4 bases and J by 0 bases, 3 bases remained unmatched. The DNA for the CDR3 is TGTGCCAGCAGCCTTAGCGGGGACTCCTACAATGAGCAGTTCTTC. It encodes CASSLSGDSYNEQFF.

This clone was detected a few times. This sequence joins TRBV2 and TRBJ1-4; D gene unclear. The CDR3 runs to 13 residues. Germline loops: CDR1 SNHLY, CDR2 FYNNEI. V was trimmed by 10 bases and J by 3 bases, leaving 12 bases between them. The CDR3 is CATSGGSNEKLFF. For the CDR3, the DNA is TGTGCCACCTCGGGAGGGTCTAATGAAAAACTGTTTTTT. Full variable domain (remainder filled in from reference TRBV2 and TRBJ1-4): EPEVTQTPSHQVTQMGQEVILRCVPISNHLYFYWYRQILGQKVEFLVSFYNNEISEKSEIFDDQFSVERPDGSNFTLKIRSTKLEDSAMYFCATSGGSNEKLFFGSGTQLSVL.